The 17 T cell receptor beta chains in this list originate from one sample, sequenced in a study of spatial heterogeneity in lung cancer. The time point is: blood at routine non-recurrence follow-up after resection. Whole RNA was taken from tumor, nontumor lung or frozen PBMC; it was then sequenced unsorted. Using its own MiXCR run on the 5' RACE reads, TCRdb lists one record per CDR3 protein. The sample holds 45,000 to 65,000 distinct CDR3 sequences; 6.5% to 7.5% are singletons and the top ten take around 33%. This material consisted of PBMCs, taken at follow-up. These receptors were obtained from a female donor with early-stage non-small cell lung cancer.

The rearrangement uses TRBV6-5 and TRBJ2-1; no definite D call. Germline values: CDR1 MNHEY, CDR2 SVGAGI. Trimming cost V 7 bases and J 10 bases, with 20 bases left between them. The CDR3 consists of 14 residues. The CDR3 sequence: CASTQRRTLGEQFF. CDR3 sequence (DNA): TGTGCCAGCACTCAGAGGCGTACCCTCGGAGAGCAGTTCTTC.

This clonotype has a handful of counts. The V gene is TRBV12-3 or TRBV12-4, the J gene TRBJ1-2; unclear D gene. V was cut by 2 bases and J by 7 bases, with 8 bases left in between. There are 12 residues in the CDR3. CDR3 coding DNA: TGTGCCAGCAGTTTAACTGGCGTTGGCTACACCTTC. Amino acids: CASSLTGVGYTF.

The genes are TRBV11-2 and TRBJ2-1; D might be TRBD1 or TRBD2, each matching 6 bases. The V and J ends lost 7 bases and 8 bases respectively, with 15 bases between them. The CDR3 length is 13 residues. CDR1 SGHAT and CDR2 FQNNGV come from the germline V gene. The DNA of the CDR3 is TGTGCCAGCACCCATGAGGGGGGCGATGAGCAGTTCTTC. Protein product: CASTHEGGDEQFF. Supplemented by reference TRBV11-2 and TRBJ2-1, the full variable domain reads EAGVAQSPRYKIIEKRQSVAFWCNPISGHATLYWYQQILGQGPKLLIQFQNNGVVDDSQLPKDRFSAERLKGVDSTLKIQPAKLEDSAVYLCASTHEGGDEQFFGPGTRLTVL.

The rearrangement links TRBV27 to TRBJ1-1; perhaps TRBD1 as D (5 bases). The CDR3 is 12 residues long. The V gene lost 2 bases and the J gene lost 10 bases, with 11 bases spanning the gap. Germline lookup yields CDR1 MNHEY and CDR2 SMNVEV (reference sequence). CDR3 coding DNA: TGTGCCAGCAGTTTAGTTTCGGGGGTAGCTTTCTTT. It encodes CASSLVSGVAFF.

This clonotype came up a few times. This chain uses TRBV5-1 with TRBJ2-2; weak D call: TRBD1 (5 bases). The length of the CDR3 is 15 residues. Germline V gives CDR1 SGHRS, CDR2 YFSETQ. The V and J ends lost 4 bases and 0 bases respectively, with 10 bases between them. CDR3 amino acids: CASSPGHSNTGELFF. The CDR3 DNA reads TGCGCCAGCAGCCCAGGACACTCGAACACCGGGGAGCTGTTTTTT.

This clonotype was found a few times. The chain couples TRBV21-1 to TRBJ2-4; TRBD1 reflects the table's D call only, with no check against the DNA. TRBV21-1 is assigned pseudogene status. The CDR3 is 15 residues long. This CDR3 is CASRSRGEAKNIQYF. CDR3 nucleotide sequence: TGTGCCAGCAGGTCCAGGGGGGAGGCCAAAAACATTCAGTACTTC.

The chain has TRBV3-1 and TRBJ2-2; unclear D gene. Germline CDR1 is LGHDT and CDR2 is YNNKEL (reference sequence). With 8 bases removed from V and 0 bases from J, the gap between germline ends came to 7 bases. This CDR3 comprises 13 residues. The CDR3 DNA reads as TGTGCCAGCGTGAAGCCGAACACCGGGGAGCTGTTTTTT. Its protein product is CASVKPNTGELFF.

This clonotype was picked up a small number of times. V gene TRBV9 combines with J gene TRBJ2-3, with 8 positions matching TRBD2. V gave up 2 bases and J gave up 4 bases; unmatched junction bases: 9. In germline, CDR1 is SGDLS, CDR2 YYNGEE. There are 16 residues in the CDR3. The CDR3 DNA reads TGTGCCAGCAGCGTTTCATTTCGGGGGGGCCCAGATACGCAGTATTTT. It is translated as CASSVSFRGGPDTQYF.

This clonotype has a count of ten or more. This chain links TRBV6-5 with TRBJ2-7; possibly TRBD1 for D (6 bases). V was clipped by 2 bases and J by 2 bases, with 10 bases between them. The CDR3 has 14 amino acids. Germline assignment: CDR1 MNHEY and CDR2 SVGAGI. In DNA form, the CDR3 reads TGTGCCAGCAGTTACGGGGGACAACCCTACGAGCAGTACTTC. Translation: CASSYGGQPYEQYF.

This clonotype was counted ten times or more. The chain has TRBV7-2 and TRBJ2-5; D is unclear. V was trimmed by 2 bases and J by 1 base, leaving 8 bases between them. The germline gives CDR1 SGHTA, CDR2 FQGNSA. This CDR3 comprises 14 residues. The CDR3 protein is CASSLSWAQETQYF. The CDR3 region has the DNA TGTGCCAGCAGCTTATCCTGGGCCCAAGAGACCCAGTACTTC. The complete variable domain, with remaining parts taken from reference TRBV7-2 and TRBJ2-5, reads GAGVSQSPSNKVTEKGKDVELRCDPISGHTALYWYRQSLGQGLEFLIYFQGNSAPDKSGLPSDRFSAERTGGSVSTLTIQRTQQEDSAVYLCASSLSWAQETQYFGPGTRLLVL.

The chain carries TRBV4-3 and TRBJ1-1; 8 bases map to TRBD1. Germline V gene lookup returns CDR1 LGHNA and CDR2 YSLEER. J lost 2 bases, V lost 1 base, and 9 bases had no gene match. The CDR3 contains 17 residues. The CDR3 sequence is CASSQGVRGRRNTEAFF. CDR3 coding DNA: TGCGCCAGCAGCCAAGGCGTCAGGGGGCGCCGAAACACTGAAGCTTTCTTT.

The sample holds many counts of this clonotype. This sequence joins TRBV7-2 and TRBJ2-1, with D tentatively TRBD2 (6 bases). V was pared by 3 bases and J by 3 bases, with 12 bases between. CDR3 length equals 15 residues. CDR1 SGHTA and CDR2 FQGNSA come from the germline V gene. In DNA, the CDR3 is TGTGCCAGCAGCTTCACAGGCGGGGTCTACAATGAGCAGTTCTTC. This gives the protein CASSFTGGVYNEQFF.

In this sample, this clonotype turned up many times. The gene calls are TRBV7-2 and TRBJ2-5; D is undetermined. Trimming shortened V by 1 base and J by 0 bases, and 3 bases separated the two germline ends. This CDR3 has 13 amino acids. Germline V lookup: CDR1 SGHTA, CDR2 FQGNSA. This CDR3 reads CASSLGYQETQYF. DNA for the CDR3: TGTGCCAGCAGCTTAGGCTACCAAGAGACCCAGTACTTC.

In this sample, this clonotype turned up many times. The chain is built from TRBV7-6 and TRBJ2-7; 7 nucleotides line up with TRBD1. Germline CDR1 SGHVS, CDR2 FNYEAQ. The V gene end was trimmed by 0 bases and the J gene end by 2 bases; junction bases not matched to a gene: 4. The CDR3 runs to 15 residues. CDR3 sequence: CASSLAGQGAYEQYF. In DNA form, the CDR3 reads TGTGCCAGCAGCTTAGCGGGCCAGGGGGCCTACGAGCAGTACTTC. The full variable domain, rest sourced from reference TRBV7-6 and TRBJ2-7, is GAGVSQSPRYKVTKRGQDVALRCDPISGHVSLYWYRQALGQGPEFLTYFNYEAQQDKSGLPNDRFSAERPEGSISTLTIQRTEQRDSAMYRCASSLAGQGAYEQYFGPGTRLTVT.

The chain couples TRBV4-1 to TRBJ1-1; 7 nucleotides agree with TRBD1. Germline CDR1 reads MGHRA; CDR2 reads YSYEKL. The length of the CDR3 is 15 residues. The trim removed 3 bases at V and 0 bases at J, leaving 4 bases unmatched. In DNA form, the CDR3 reads TGCGCCAGCAGCCATCAACAGGGGATGAACACTGAAGCTTTCTTT. This gives the protein CASSHQQGMNTEAFF.

This clonotype was counted many times. The V and J genes are TRBV20-1 and TRBJ2-5; TRBD1 matches 9 bases. Trimming removed 2 bases from V and 2 bases from J; junction bases left unmatched: 3. The CDR3 runs 14 residues. Germline V gene sequence: CDR1 DFQATT, CDR2 SNEGSKA (reference sequence). In nucleotides, the CDR3 is TGCAGTGCTAGACGGACAGGGGCACAAGAGACCCAGTACTTC. Its protein is CSARRTGAQETQYF.

This clonotype occurred a few times. The chain has TRBV12-3 or TRBV12-4 and TRBJ2-2; 7 nucleotides line up with TRBD1. The CDR3 has 14 residues. J was trimmed by 6 bases and V by 5 bases; bases with no gene match: 6. DNA for the CDR3: TGTGCCAGCAGTCAACTGACAGGGCCCGGGGAGCTGTTTTTT. Translating gives CASSQLTGPGELFF.